The 2 T cell receptor beta chains below all came from one sample that was sequenced in a study. TCRdb fed the RT-PCR reads into MiXCR, producing one record per CDR3 protein. The table has 650,000 to 800,000 distinct CDR3 sequences, 14% seen once. The sequencing input was memory CD4+ T cells from blood. The receptor source for this set is a female donor in good health, serving as a healthy control.

This clonotype has more than one count but fewer than ten. The V gene is TRBV20-1, the J gene TRBJ2-2; D possibly corresponds to TRBD2 (6 bases). This CDR3 comprises 15 residues. V gave up 3 bases and J gave up 4 bases, with 15 bases separating them. The germline gives CDR1 DFQATT, CDR2 SNEGSKA (reference sequence). CDR3 residues: CSASLSPGSTGELFF. CDR3 sequence (DNA): TGCAGTGCTAGTCTATCTCCCGGGAGCACCGGGGAGCTGTTTTTT.

This clonotype has at least ten counts. The J gene is TRBJ2-3, the V gene TRBV7-2; D possibly corresponds to TRBD2 (6 bases). Germline CDR1 SGHTA, CDR2 FQGNSA. The CDR3 contains 15 residues. V was shortened by 11 bases and J by 0 bases, with 18 bases between the two germline ends. The DNA of the CDR3 is TGTGCCGCGGGGCCGGGTCTGACTAGCACAGATACGCAGTATTTT. This codes for CAAGPGLTSTDTQYF.